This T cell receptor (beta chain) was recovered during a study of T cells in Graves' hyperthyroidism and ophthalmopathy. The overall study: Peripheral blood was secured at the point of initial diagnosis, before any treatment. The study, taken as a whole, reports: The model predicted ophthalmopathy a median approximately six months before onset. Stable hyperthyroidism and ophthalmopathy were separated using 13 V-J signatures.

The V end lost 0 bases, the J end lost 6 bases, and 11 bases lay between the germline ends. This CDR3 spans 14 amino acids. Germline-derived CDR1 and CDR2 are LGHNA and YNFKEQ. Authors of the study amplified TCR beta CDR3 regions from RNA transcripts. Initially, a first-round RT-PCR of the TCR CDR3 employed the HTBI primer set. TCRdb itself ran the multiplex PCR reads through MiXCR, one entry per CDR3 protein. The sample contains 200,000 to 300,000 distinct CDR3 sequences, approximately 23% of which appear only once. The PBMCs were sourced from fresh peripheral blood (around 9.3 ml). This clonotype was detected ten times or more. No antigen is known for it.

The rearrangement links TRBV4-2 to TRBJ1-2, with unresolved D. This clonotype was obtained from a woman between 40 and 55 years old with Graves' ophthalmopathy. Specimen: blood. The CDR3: CASSQDPGLDGYTF. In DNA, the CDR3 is TGTGCCAGCAGCCAAGATCCGGGATTGGATGGCTACACCTTC.